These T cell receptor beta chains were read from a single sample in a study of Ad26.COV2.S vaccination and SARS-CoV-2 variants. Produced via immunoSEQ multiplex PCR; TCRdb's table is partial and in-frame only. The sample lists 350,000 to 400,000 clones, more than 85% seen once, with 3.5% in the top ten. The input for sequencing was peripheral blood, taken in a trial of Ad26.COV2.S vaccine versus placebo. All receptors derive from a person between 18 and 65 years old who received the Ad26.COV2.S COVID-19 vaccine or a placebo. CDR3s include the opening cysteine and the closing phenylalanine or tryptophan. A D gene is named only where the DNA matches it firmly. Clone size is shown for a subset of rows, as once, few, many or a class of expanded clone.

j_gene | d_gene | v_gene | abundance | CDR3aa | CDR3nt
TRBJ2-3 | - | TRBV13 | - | CASSVKRTDTQYF | TGTGCCAGCAGCGTGAAGCGGACAGATACGCAGTATTTT
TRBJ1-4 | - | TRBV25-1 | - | CASSDMATGVTGKLFF | TGTGCCAGCAGTGACATGGCGACAGGAGTTACCGGAAAACTGTTTTTT
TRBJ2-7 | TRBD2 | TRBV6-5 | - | CASSYSTSGGSYEQYF | TGTGCCAGCAGTTACTCCACTAGCGGCGGGTCCTACGAGCAGTACTTC
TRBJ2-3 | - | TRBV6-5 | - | CASSYGSGVTDTQYF | TGTGCCAGCAGTTACGGGTCCGGGGTCACAGATACGCAGTATTTT
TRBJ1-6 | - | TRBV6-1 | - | CASSEEGSRSPLHF | TGTGCCAGCAGTGAAGAGGGGTCCAGGTCACCCCTCCACTTT
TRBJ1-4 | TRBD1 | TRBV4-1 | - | CASSRSPGQRNEKLFF | TGCGCCAGCAGCCGCAGCCCGGGACAGCGAAATGAAAAACTGTTTTTT
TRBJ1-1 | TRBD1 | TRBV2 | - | CASSDQGVYTEAFF | TGTGCCAGCAGTGATCAGGGGGTATACACTGAAGCTTTCTTT
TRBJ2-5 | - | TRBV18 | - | CASSPEPGIQETQYF | TGTGCCAGCTCACCGGAGCCCGGGATCCAAGAGACCCAGTACTTC
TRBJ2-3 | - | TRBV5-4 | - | CASSVDYSTDTQYF | TGTGCCAGCAGCGTGGACTATTCCACAGATACGCAGTATTTT
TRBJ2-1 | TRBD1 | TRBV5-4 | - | CASSFGQGSVEQFF | TGTGCCAGCAGCTTCGGACAGGGAAGTGTTGAGCAGTTCTTC
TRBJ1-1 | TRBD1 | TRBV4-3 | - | CASSLDPGTGAMNTEAFF | TGCGCCAGCAGCTTAGATCCCGGGACAGGGGCCATGAACACTGAAGCTTTCTTT
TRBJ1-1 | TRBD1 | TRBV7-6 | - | CASSIQTGERAEAFF | TGTGCCAGCAGCATACAGACAGGGGAAAGGGCTGAAGCTTTCTTT
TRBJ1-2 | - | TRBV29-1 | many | CSVPVGGSGRGYTF | TGCAGCGTCCCGGTCGGGGGGTCGGGTAGAGGCTACACCTTC
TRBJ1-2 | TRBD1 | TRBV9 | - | CASSPDRGYYGYTF | TGTGCCAGCAGCCCGGACAGGGGTTACTATGGCTACACCTTC
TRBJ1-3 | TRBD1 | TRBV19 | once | CATIPGGQENTIYF | TGTGCCACCATCCCCGGGGGACAGGAAAACACCATATATTTT
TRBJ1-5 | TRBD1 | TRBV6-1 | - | CASSERLKFRGEKTQPQHF | TGTGCCAGCAGTGAACGCCTAAAATTCAGGGGGGAAAAAACTCAGCCCCAGCATTTT
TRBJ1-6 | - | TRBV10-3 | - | CAISEGVGYNSPLHF | TGTGCCATCAGTGAGGGTGTAGGGTATAATTCACCCCTCCACTTT
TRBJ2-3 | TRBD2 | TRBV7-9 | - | CASSLLAGISTDTQYF | TGTGCCAGCAGCCTACTAGCGGGGATAAGCACAGATACGCAGTATTTT
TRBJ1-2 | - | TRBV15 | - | CATSRDLGGPDYGYTF | TGTGCCACCAGCAGAGATCTCGGGGGGCCGGACTATGGCTACACCTTC
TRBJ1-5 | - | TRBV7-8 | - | CASSLALQENQPQHF | TGTGCCAGCAGCTTAGCGTTACAGGAGAATCAGCCCCAGCATTTT
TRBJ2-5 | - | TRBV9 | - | CASSVGVGQETQYF | TGTGCCAGCAGCGTGGGGGTAGGCCAAGAGACCCAGTACTTC
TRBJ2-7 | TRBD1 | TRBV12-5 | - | CASGLGTVRSYEQYF | TGTGCTAGTGGTTTAGGGACAGTCAGATCCTACGAGCAGTACTTC
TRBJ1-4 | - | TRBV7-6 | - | CASSLASQNNEKLFF | TGTGCCAGCAGCTTGGCGTCGCAGAATAATGAAAAACTGTTTTTT
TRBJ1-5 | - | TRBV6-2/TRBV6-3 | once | CASSFIAEGVGHQPQHF | TGTGCCAGCAGTTTTATCGCAGAGGGGGTCGGCCATCAGCCCCAGCATTTT
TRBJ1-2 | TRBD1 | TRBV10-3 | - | CAISEARQGAVDGYTF | TGTGCCATCAGTGAGGCCCGACAGGGGGCGGTGGATGGCTACACCTTC
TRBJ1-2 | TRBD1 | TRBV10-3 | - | CAISTTGYGYTF | TGTGCCATCAGTACGACAGGGTATGGCTACACCTTC
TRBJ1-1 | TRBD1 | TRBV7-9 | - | CASSSGQGYTEAFF | TGTGCCAGCAGCTCCGGACAGGGCTACACTGAAGCTTTCTTT
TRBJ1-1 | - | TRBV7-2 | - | CASSLVGPSPEAFF | TGTGCCAGCAGCTTAGTGGGCCCGAGCCCTGAAGCTTTCTTT